This T cell receptor (beta chain) stems from a study of T cell changes during pregnancy in multiple sclerosis. Assay used: immunoSEQ multiplex PCR; TCRdb lists only in-frame clones, some missing. The top ten hold around 7% of the sample, which has tens of thousands of clones, roughly 91% seen once. The CDR3 totals 14 residues. V trimming: 3 bases; J trimming: 3 bases; junction bases outside the gene matches: 6. Per germline, CDR1 SGHKS and CDR2 YYEKEE (reference sequence). This receptor was identified in a female donor with multiple sclerosis, enrolled in a pregnancy study. The chain carries TRBV5-5 and TRBJ2-7, with TRBD2 identical over 7 bases. This material consisted of CD8+ T cells from peripheral blood mononuclear cells, taken in the first trimester of pregnancy. The CDR3 loop is CASSWGTTYYEQYF. For the CDR3, the DNA is TGTGCCAGCAGCTGGGGGACTACATACTACGAGCAGTACTTC.